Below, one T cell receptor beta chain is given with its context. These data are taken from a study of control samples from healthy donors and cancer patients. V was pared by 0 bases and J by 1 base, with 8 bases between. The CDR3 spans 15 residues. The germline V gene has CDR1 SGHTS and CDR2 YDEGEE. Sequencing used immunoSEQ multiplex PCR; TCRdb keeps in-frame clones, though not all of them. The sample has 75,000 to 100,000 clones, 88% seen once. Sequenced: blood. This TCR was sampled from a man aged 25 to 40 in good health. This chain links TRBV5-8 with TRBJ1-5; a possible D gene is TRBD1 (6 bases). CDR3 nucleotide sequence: TGTGCCAGCAGCTTGGAGGGGGAGAGCAATCAGCCCCAGCATTTT. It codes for CASSLEGESNQPQHF.